This paragraph covers one T cell receptor (beta chain) sequence. This entry comes from a study of blood T cell repertoires in COVID-19. Study-level background: Samples taken during acute and convalescent COVID-19 were collected in the United States, Italy and Spain. Sources were T cells, B-cell-depleted T cells, or PBMCs; the material itself was cDNA or gDNA.

Losses at the gene ends were 7 bases for V and 4 bases for J; bases not matched to a gene: 6. This CDR3 comprises 15 residues. CDR1 is MNHEY and CDR2 is SVGAGI in the germline V gene. In the authors' methods: By means of reference gene primer amplification, nucleated cell counts were estimated. The protocol was immunoSEQ multiplex PCR, while the TCRdb copy is restricted to in-frame clones and leaves out a portion. V and J calls and clone size come straight from that table; D and trimming were deduced from the DNA. The table records more than 110,000 clones, around 87% of them present only once. Sample: peripheral blood. The chain employs TRBV6-5 and TRBJ2-5, with 13 bases aligning to TRBD2. The receptor's source is a human donor in a cohort sampled during active COVID-19. CDR3 region: CASTRTSGGLETQYF. In DNA, the CDR3 is TGTGCCAGCACGCGGACTAGCGGGGGTTTAGAGACCCAGTACTTC.